The rows below give T cell receptor beta chains drawn from one sample of a study of a mutant IDH1 vaccine in newly diagnosed glioma. The repertoire was sequenced with immunoSEQ multiplex PCR; TCRdb's copy has only in-frame clones and lacks some. The sample carries about 69,000 clones, 86% recorded once. The sample here was PBMCs, taken from a glioma patient treated with radiotherapy, temozolomide or both. Receptors were obtained from a man aged 30-40 years with glioma. CDR3s include the opening cysteine and the closing phenylalanine or tryptophan. D genes are given only for firm matches. Clone size is not always given. Where it is, it says once, few, many or a class for expanded clones.

TRBV7-9	-	TRBD2	TRBJ2-7	CASSYGGTSGHYEQYF	TGTGCCAGCAGCTACGGGGGGACTAGCGGACACTACGAGCAGTACTTC
TRBV28	-	-	TRBJ2-1	CASRLSQGGYYNEQFF	TGTGCCAGCAGACTCTCCCAGGGGGGCTATTACAATGAGCAGTTCTTC
TRBV5-1	-	TRBD1	TRBJ2-7	CASSARQGQRYEQYF	TGCGCCAGCAGCGCTCGACAGGGACAAAGGTACGAGCAGTACTTC
TRBV7-9	-	-	TRBJ2-6	CASSSVGVQGRSGANVLTF	TGTGCCAGCAGCTCAGTCGGGGTACAGGGTCGGTCTGGGGCCAACGTCCTGACTTTC
TRBV30	-	-	TRBJ1-6	CAWRVAKYSPLHF	TGTGCCTGGAGGGTGGCAAAGTATTCACCCCTCCACTTT
TRBV14	-	-	TRBJ1-1	CASSQEFWRDAFF	TGTGCCAGCAGCCAAGAGTTCTGGAGAGATGCTTTCTTT
TRBV5-1	-	TRBD1	TRBJ2-7	CASSFDSGTGGPIRNYEQYF	TGCGCCAGCAGCTTCGACTCCGGGACAGGGGGTCCGATTCGTAACTACGAGCAGTACTTC
TRBV6-5	-	-	TRBJ1-1	CASSYRRDTEAFF	TGTGCCAGCAGTTACCGGAGGGACACTGAAGCTTTCTTT
TRBV28	once	-	TRBJ1-2	CASSSGLIYGYTF	TGTGCCAGCAGCTCCGGACTGATCTATGGCTACACCTTC
TRBV6-6	few	-	TRBJ1-2	CASNPEPGSYGYTF	TGTGCCAGCAACCCCGAGCCGGGAAGCTATGGCTACACCTTC
TRBV7-8	-	-	TRBJ2-3	CASSLAGRGRPSTDTQYF	TGTGCCAGCAGCTTAGCCGGCCGGGGGCGTCCTAGCACAGATACGCAGTATTTT
TRBV6-6	once	-	TRBJ2-7	CASSYDQGPVNYEQYF	TGTGCCAGCAGTTACGACCAGGGGCCGGTCAATTACGAGCAGTACTTC
TRBV28	-	-	TRBJ2-7	CASSPTLRGTWYEQYF	TGTGCCAGCAGTCCAACCCTCAGGGGTACTTGGTACGAGCAGTACTTC
TRBV4-1	-	-	TRBJ2-7	CASSQATVFGTEQYF	TGCGCCAGCAGCCAGGCGACCGTCTTTGGGACCGAGCAGTACTTC
TRBV10-3	-	TRBD1	TRBJ1-2	CAISRQGPNYGYTF	TGTGCCATCAGCCGACAGGGCCCTAACTATGGCTACACCTTC
TRBV5-1	-	TRBD1	TRBJ1-2	CASSPGQGSYGYTF	TGCGCCAGCAGCCCAGGACAGGGATCCTATGGCTACACCTTC
TRBV9	-	TRBD1	TRBJ2-5	CASSFPGQGETQYF	TGTGCCAGCAGTTTCCCCGGACAGGGGGAGACCCAGTACTTC
TRBV6-5	-	TRBD1	TRBJ1-2	CASSYPGQGSYGYTF	TGTGCCAGCAGTTACCCCGGACAGGGAAGCTATGGCTACACCTTC
TRBV7-8	-	-	TRBJ1-1	CASSLMRDTEAFF	TGTGCCAGCAGCTTGATGCGGGACACTGAGGCTTTCTTT
TRBV2	-	TRBD1	TRBJ1-6	CASSLLDRAYNSPLHF	TGTGCCAGCAGCCTCCTCGACAGGGCCTATAATTCACCCCTCCACTTT
TRBV7-9	-	-	TRBJ1-1	CASSLSGGQNTEAFF	TGTGCCAGCAGCTTATCCGGGGGGCAGAACACTGAAGCTTTCTTT
TRBV27	-	TRBD1	TRBJ2-2	CASSSRTGRTGELFF	TGTGCCAGCAGTTCGCGGACAGGGAGGACCGGGGAGCTGTTTTTT
TRBV5-1	-	TRBD2	TRBJ2-1	CASSLTSGGADEQFF	TGCGCCAGCAGCTTGACTAGCGGGGGGGCGGATGAGCAGTTCTTC
TRBV19	-	TRBD1	TRBJ1-2	CATWLMGQGRKDGYTF	TGTGCCACCTGGTTGATGGGACAGGGGAGGAAGGATGGCTACACCTTC
TRBV29-1	-	-	TRBJ2-3	CSVVTDTQYF	TGCAGCGTTGTCACAGATACGCAGTATTTT
TRBV12-5	-	-	TRBJ1-1	CASGLVLSRKNTEAFF	TGTGCTAGTGGTTTGGTACTAAGCAGAAAGAACACTGAAGCTTTCTTT
TRBV29-1	few	-	TRBJ1-1	CSVELQVKAFF	TGCAGCGTTGAATTGCAGGTGAAAGCTTTCTTT
TRBV29-1	-	TRBD2	TRBJ2-4	CSVEAPLAGNIQYF	TGCAGCGTTGAAGCCCCACTAGCGGGGAACATTCAGTACTTC
TRBV27	-	-	TRBJ2-7	CASSPTLSYEQYF	TGTGCCAGCAGCCCCACCCTCTCCTACGAGCAGTACTTC
TRBV5-4	-	-	TRBJ2-7	CASSFREGNEQYF	TGTGCCAGCAGCTTCAGGGAAGGGAACGAGCAGTACTTC
TRBV6-4	-	-	TRBJ1-6	CASSDSENSPLHF	TGTGCCAGCAGTGACTCAGAGAATTCACCCCTCCACTTT